These 27 T cell receptor beta chains were all obtained from the same sample, sequenced in a study of cytomegalovirus exposure and HLA in healthy donors. PCR primers comprised 60 Vbeta and 13 Jbeta primers. The data were produced by immunoSEQ multiplex PCR, yet TCRdb's version contains in-frame clones alone and is incomplete. The data show approximately 130,000 clones, about 80% seen once. The material sequenced was PBMCs. The origin of the receptors is a middle-aged woman in good health and CMV-seronegative.

The chain has TRBV4-2 and TRBJ1-1; 9 bases fit TRBD1. This CDR3 region has 18 residues. Trimming took 3 bases from V and 0 from J; bases not matched to a gene: 11. CDR1 and CDR2 from the germline V gene are LGHNA and YNFKEQ. The CDR3 region is CASSHRVPGQGMNTEAFF. The CDR3 DNA reads TGTGCCAGCAGCCATCGGGTCCCGGGACAGGGAATGAACACTGAAGCTTTCTTT.

This clone was observed a few times. This chain links TRBV5-6 with TRBJ2-2, with D uncertain. The ends were cut back, 2 bases at V and 7 bases at J, with 9 bases in the middle. Germline V gene lookup returns CDR1 SGHDT and CDR2 YYEEEE. The CDR3 totals 13 residues. The CDR3 protein is CASSLEYGGELFF. CDR3 sequence (DNA): TGTGCCAGCAGCTTAGAGTACGGCGGGGAGCTGTTTTTT.

This clone was picked up one time. The CDR3 DNA is TGCAGCGTTGATCAAAGCGGTTCCGAGACCCAGTACTTC. Translated: CSVDQSGSETQYF. This chain links TRBV29-1 with TRBJ2-5; D may be TRBD2 (5 bases). Germline V lookup: CDR1 SQVTM, CDR2 ANQGSEA. Trimming left V 3 bases short and J 5 bases short, with 13 bases between. The CDR3 extends over 13 amino acids.

As to this clone: Other DNA sequences of this sample code for an identical CDR3. The chain links TRBV19 to TRBJ1-3; D gene ambiguous. V was clipped by 6 bases and J by 2 bases, with 8 bases between them. CDR1 and CDR2 (germline): LNHDA, SQIVND (reference sequence). The CDR3 has 13 amino acids. DNA for the CDR3: TGTGCCAGTAGGCTCGGGGCTGGAAACACCATATATTTT. It specifies CASRLGAGNTIYF.

The gene calls are TRBV4-1 and TRBJ2-7, with 9 bases matching TRBD1. The V segment lost 1 base and the J segment 5 bases; nucleotides outside the gene matches: 9. The CDR3 totals 16 residues. Per germline, CDR1 MGHRA and CDR2 YSYEKL. This chain's CDR3 is CASSQGPGTGKDEQYF. The CDR3 DNA reads TGCGCCAGCAGCCAAGGGCCAGGGACAGGGAAAGACGAGCAGTACTTC.

The gene calls are TRBV19 and TRBJ1-2, with a weak D call TRBD1 (6 bases). V dropped 8 bases and J dropped 5 bases, with 15 bases sitting between them. Per germline, CDR1 LNHDA and CDR2 SQIVND (reference sequence). The CDR3 consists of 13 residues. CDR3 region: CASGTGQKYGYTF. The CDR3 region has the DNA TGTGCCAGTGGAACTGGACAGAAATATGGCTACACCTTC.

This rearrangement joins TRBV5-1 to TRBJ2-7, with D perhaps TRBD2 (6 bases). V was cut by 7 bases and J by 4 bases, with 12 bases left in between. The germline V gene encodes CDR1 SGHRS and CDR2 YFSETQ. The CDR3 contains 12 residues. The CDR3 DNA reads TGCGCCAGCGGAGGGGAGAGTTACGAGCAGTACTTC. Translation gives CASGGESYEQYF.

V gene TRBV6-1 combines with J gene TRBJ2-3; TRBD2 matches 11 bases. CDR1 is MNHNS and CDR2 is SASEGT in the germline V gene. This CDR3 spans 15 amino acids. Losses at the gene ends were 6 bases for V and 6 bases for J; bases not matched to a gene: 8. CDR3 loop: CASRAPSGGMDTQYF. CDR3 DNA sequence: TGTGCCAGCAGAGCCCCTAGCGGGGGGATGGATACGCAGTATTTT.

This chain links TRBV19 with TRBJ2-7; TRBD1 matches at 9 bases. V was pared by 5 bases and J by 2 bases, with 4 bases of the junction left unmatched. Germline V gene data show CDR1 as LNHDA and CDR2 as SQIVND (reference sequence). This CDR3 has 14 residues. CDR3 sequence: CASSVGQGPYEQYF. The CDR3 DNA sequence: TGTGCCAGTAGTGTGGGACAGGGTCCCTACGAGCAGTACTTC.

CDR3 sequence (DNA): TGTGCCAGCTCACCTAGCGGGAGGAACTACGAGCAGTACTTC. Its translation is CASSPSGRNYEQYF. This chain joins TRBV18 and TRBJ2-7, with TRBD2 identical over 10 bases. The length of the CDR3 is 14 residues. The junction had 2 bases not matched to a gene; V was cut back by 3 bases and J by 3 bases. Germline loops: CDR1 KGHSH, CDR2 LQKENI.

The chain uses TRBV2 and TRBJ2-7; possible D gene TRBD2, 6 bases. Germline V lookup: CDR1 SNHLY, CDR2 FYNNEI. CDR3 length: 14 amino acids. Trimming removed 10 bases at V and 2 bases at J, with 18 bases between. CDR3 region: CATAGRGRTYEQYF. The DNA of the CDR3 is TGTGCCACCGCCGGGCGGGGACGGACCTACGAGCAGTACTTC.

The rearrangement uses TRBV2 and TRBJ2-1; 10 positions match TRBD2. CDR1 is SNHLY, CDR2 FYNNEI, per germline. Unmatched junction bases numbered 6, after V lost 11 bases and J lost 2 bases. The CDR3 length is 14 residues. The CDR3 region is CAGSGGAAYNEQFF. CDR3 sequence (DNA): TGTGCCGGAAGCGGGGGGGCCGCCTACAATGAGCAGTTCTTC.

The CDR3 is CASSSTGPGNEQFF. As DNA, the CDR3 is TGTGCCAGTAGTTCGACGGGTCCGGGCAATGAGCAGTTCTTC. This chain links TRBV19 with TRBJ2-1; D ambiguous. In germline, CDR1 is LNHDA, CDR2 SQIVND (reference sequence). CDR3 length: 14 amino acids. Trimming removed 5 bases at V and 6 bases at J, with 14 bases between.

This chain joins TRBV19 and TRBJ1-5; D gene unclear. CDR1 is LNHDA, CDR2 SQIVND, per germline (reference sequence). With 5 bases removed from V and 2 bases from J, the gap between germline ends came to 16 bases. The CDR3 has 16 amino acids. The CDR3 nucleotides are TGTGCCAGTAGTGCTCGCGGGGTTGAGGGCAATCAGCCCCAGCATTTT. This codes for CASSARGVEGNQPQHF.

The V and J genes are TRBV27 and TRBJ1-1; 7 bases are shared with TRBD1. Germline V gene sequence: CDR1 MNHEY, CDR2 SMNVEV (reference sequence). The CDR3 length is 14 residues. The V and J ends lost 6 bases and 4 bases, in that order; junction bases with no gene match: 8. CDR3 coding DNA: TGTGCCAGCAGAAAAGACAGGGCTACCACTGAAGCTTTCTTT. Translating gives CASRKDRATTEAFF.

The V call is TRBV12-5, the J call TRBJ1-3; D not resolved. CDR1 is LGHNT, CDR2 FRNRAP, per germline. This CDR3 is built from 16 residues. V was cut by 0 bases and J by 0 bases, with 9 bases left in between. The CDR3 here is CASGLVLVSSGNTIYF. Here the CDR3 DNA reads TGTGCTAGTGGTTTGGTACTGGTTAGCTCTGGAAACACCATATATTTT. The variable domain in full, completed from reference TRBV12-5 and TRBJ1-3, reads DARVTQTPRHKVTEMGQEVTMRCQPILGHNTVFWYRQTMMQGLELLAYFRNRAPLDDSGMPKDRFSAEMPDATLATLKIQPSEPRDSAVYFCASGLVLVSSGNTIYFGEGSWLTVV.

The rearrangement links TRBV7-3 to TRBJ2-7; 7 nucleotides match TRBD1. V trimming: 5 bases; J trimming: 2 bases; junction bases outside the gene matches: 9. This CDR3 has 15 residues. Germline V CDR1 and CDR2: SGHTA, FQGTGA. The CDR3 region is CASSVTGDRTYEQYF. CDR3 DNA: TGTGCCAGCAGCGTGACCGGGGACAGAACCTACGAGCAGTACTTC.

The rearrangement joins TRBV7-2 to TRBJ2-2; 14 nucleotides align to TRBD2. Trimming took 5 bases from V and 6 from J; bases not matched to a gene: 8. The CDR3 length is 17 residues. The germline CDR1 and CDR2 sequences are SGHTA and FQGNSA. CDR3 residues: CASSPRLAGGHAGELFF. The CDR3, as DNA: TGTGCCAGCAGCCCCCGACTAGCGGGGGGGCACGCCGGGGAGCTGTTTTTT.

This CDR3 reads CASSLGQYNEQFF. The CDR3 DNA is TGTGCCAGCAGCTTAGGGCAGTACAATGAGCAGTTCTTC. V and J are TRBV7-9 and TRBJ2-1; D is undetermined. Per the germline V gene, CDR1 is SEHNR and CDR2 is FQNEAQ (reference sequence). This CDR3 region has 13 residues. Trimming took off 1 base at V and 4 bases at J, with 5 bases between the two ends. Combining the CDR3 with reference TRBV7-9 and TRBJ2-1 gives the whole variable domain DTGVSQNPRHKITKRGQNVTFRCDPISEHNRLYWYRQTLGQGPEFLTYFQNEAQLEKSRLLSDRFSAERPKGSFSTLEIQRTEQGDSAMYLCASSLGQYNEQFFGPGTRLTVL.

The genes are TRBV15 and TRBJ1-3; D not resolved. The CDR3 length is 17 residues. Germline V gene data show CDR1 as LNHNV and CDR2 as YYDKDF (reference sequence). V lost 0 bases and J 0 bases, leaving 12 bases between the germline ends. The DNA of the CDR3 is TGTGCCACCAGCAGAGATCCGAGGAGTGACTCTGGAAACACCATATATTTT. As protein: CATSRDPRSDSGNTIYF.

The chain recombines TRBV9 with TRBJ2-1; possibly TRBD1 for D (6 bases). V lost 1 base, J lost 2 bases, and 22 bases lay in between. The CDR3 sequence is 19 residues long. The germline gives CDR1 SGDLS, CDR2 YYNGEE. The CDR3 region is CASSVRLGPQGSAYNEQFF. As DNA, the CDR3 is TGTGCCAGCAGCGTACGTTTAGGGCCACAGGGTTCGGCCTACAATGAGCAGTTCTTC.

This sequence joins TRBV4-1 and TRBJ2-3; 7 positions match TRBD2. CDR1 and CDR2 (germline): MGHRA, YSYEKL. The CDR3 is made up of 16 amino acids. Trimming took 0 bases from V and 0 from J; bases not matched to a gene: 3. The CDR3 reads CASSQEGLPSTDTQYF. As DNA, the CDR3 is TGCGCCAGCAGCCAAGAGGGACTACCTAGCACAGATACGCAGTATTTT.

The V and J genes are TRBV6-1 and TRBJ2-7, with a possible D match to TRBD2 (5 bases). V gave up 4 bases and J gave up 2 bases, with 24 bases separating them. The CDR3 spans 18 residues. Germline assignment: CDR1 MNHNS and CDR2 SASEGT. The CDR3 region has the DNA TGTGCCAGCAGTGCTTGGGTCGGGGTGAGGTCCCCTACCTACGAGCAGTACTTC. Protein product: CASSAWVGVRSPTYEQYF.

This chain links TRBV21-1 with TRBJ2-5; the table's TRBD1 call for D was not verified on the DNA. TRBV21-1 is listed as a pseudogene. The CDR3 length is 13 residues. The CDR3: CASRTGRKETQYF. The CDR3, as DNA: TGTGCCAGCAGGACAGGGAGGAAAGAGACCCAGTACTTC.

The rearrangement uses TRBV19 and TRBJ1-4; 8 bases map to TRBD1. The ends lost 10 bases at V and 7 bases at J; junction bases unmatched: 14. From germline, CDR1 is LNHDA and CDR2 SQIVND (reference sequence). The CDR3 is 15 residues long. DNA of the CDR3: TGTGCCACCCACCCCCTCGGACAGGGATTTGAAAAACTGTTTTTT. This gives the protein CATHPLGQGFEKLFF.

This chain uses TRBV11-2 with TRBJ2-5; 8 bases line up with TRBD1. The CDR3 runs to 15 residues. J lost 5 bases, V lost 0 bases, and 5 bases had no gene match. Germline CDR1 reads SGHAT; CDR2 reads FQNNGV. The chain's CDR3 is CASSLEKTGVETQYF. The CDR3 DNA reads as TGTGCCAGCAGCTTAGAAAAGACAGGGGTCGAGACCCAGTACTTC. Complete variable domain (other parts from reference TRBV11-2 and TRBJ2-5): EAGVAQSPRYKIIEKRQSVAFWCNPISGHATLYWYQQILGQGPKLLIQFQNNGVVDDSQLPKDRFSAERLKGVDSTLKIQPAKLEDSAVYLCASSLEKTGVETQYFGPGTRLLVL.

The chain uses TRBV28 and TRBJ1-2, with 7 bases lining up with TRBD1. The germline gives CDR1 MDHEN, CDR2 SYDVKM. The CDR3 covers 14 residues. Trimming at V came to 5 bases and at J to 4 bases, leaving 7 bases not matched to a gene. The CDR3 DNA is TGTGCCAGCAGTCCCCCAGGACAGGTCTATGGCTACACCTTC. It codes for CASSPPGQVYGYTF.